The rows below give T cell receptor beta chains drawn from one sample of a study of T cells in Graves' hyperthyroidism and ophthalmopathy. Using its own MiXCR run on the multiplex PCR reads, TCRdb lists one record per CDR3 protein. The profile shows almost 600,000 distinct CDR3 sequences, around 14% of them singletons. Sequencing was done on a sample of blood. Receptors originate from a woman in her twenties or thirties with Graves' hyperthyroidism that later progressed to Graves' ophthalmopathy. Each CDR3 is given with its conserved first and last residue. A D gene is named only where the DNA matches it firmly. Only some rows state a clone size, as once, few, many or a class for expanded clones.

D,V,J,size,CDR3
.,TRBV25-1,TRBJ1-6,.,CASSEGTYNSPLHF
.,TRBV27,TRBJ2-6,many,CASSSFVVPSGANVLTF
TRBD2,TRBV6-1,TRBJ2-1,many,CASSESGLAGVFNEQFF
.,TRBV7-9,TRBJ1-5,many,CASSLGQASNQPQHF
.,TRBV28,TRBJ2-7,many,CASSPRTRAAYEQYF
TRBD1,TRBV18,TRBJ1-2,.,CASSPTSDRLFGYTF
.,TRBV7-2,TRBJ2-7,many,CASRRPGSGEQYF
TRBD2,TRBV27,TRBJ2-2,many,CASSPSGSTTGELFF
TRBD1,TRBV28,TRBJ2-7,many,CASSSIGTGGLDEQYF
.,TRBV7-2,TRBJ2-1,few,CASSNYMGEQFF
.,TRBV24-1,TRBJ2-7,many,CATSDLKRGAYEQYF
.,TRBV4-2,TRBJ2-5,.,CASSQDSLRGGQETQYF
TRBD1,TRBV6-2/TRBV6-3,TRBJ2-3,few,CASSYSTGSTDTQYF
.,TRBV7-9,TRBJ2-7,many,CASSPRDRLAHEQYF
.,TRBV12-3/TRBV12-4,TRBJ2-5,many,CASSTSLDPVGETQYF
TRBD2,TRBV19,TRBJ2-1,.,CASNQRGHYNEQFF
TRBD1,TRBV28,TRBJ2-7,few,CASGQASYEQYF
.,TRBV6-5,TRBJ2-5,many,CASSYFSEETQYF
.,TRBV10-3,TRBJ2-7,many,CAISESFERTGEQYF
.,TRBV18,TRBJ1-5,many,CASAGTEGAGGNQPQHF
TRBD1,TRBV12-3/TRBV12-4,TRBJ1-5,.,CASSLTGGGTHLQPQHF
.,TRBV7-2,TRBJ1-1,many,CASSDKVYTEAFF
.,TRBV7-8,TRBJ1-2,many,CASSLPDRNYGYTF
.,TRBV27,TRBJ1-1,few,CATAGGDLMNTEAFF
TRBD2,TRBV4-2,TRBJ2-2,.,CASSQSLAGNTGELFF
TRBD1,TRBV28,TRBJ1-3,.,CASSLGQLAPSGNTIYF
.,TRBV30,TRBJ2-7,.,CAWGGRLSSYEQYF
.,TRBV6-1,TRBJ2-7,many,CASSESTEGFYEQYF
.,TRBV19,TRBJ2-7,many,CASSKDRRSYEQYF
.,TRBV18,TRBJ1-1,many,CASSLTGDEAFF
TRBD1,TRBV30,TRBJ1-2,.,CAWALGTAYGYTF
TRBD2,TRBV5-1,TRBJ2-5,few,CASSLGGTSGGRETQYF
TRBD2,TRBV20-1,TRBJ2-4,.,CSARLAGAKNIQYF
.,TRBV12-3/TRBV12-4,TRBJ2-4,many,CASRAGQNKNIQYF
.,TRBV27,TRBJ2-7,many,CASGYSGISYEQYF
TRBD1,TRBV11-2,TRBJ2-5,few,CASSRTGGAETQYF